The rows below give T cell receptor beta chains drawn from one sample of a study of a mutant IDH1 vaccine in newly diagnosed glioma. Clones were read by immunoSEQ multiplex PCR, and TCRdb kept only the in-frame ones, dropping some. The data show tens of thousands of clones, roughly four fifths seen once. No antigen is known for these receptors. Sequences were derived from PBMCs, sampled from a glioma patient whose treatment included an IDH1 peptide vaccine. The receptors were sampled from a man in his forties or fifties with glioma. Both conserved end residues are part of each CDR3.

V	J	CDR3
TRBV7-2	TRBJ1-5	CASSITRDRYQPQHF
TRBV6-5	TRBJ1-5	CASSYRLDQPQHF
TRBV5-8	TRBJ2-7	CASRGDRYSYEQYF
TRBV2	TRBJ1-1	CAIARQNTEAFF
TRBV5-1	TRBJ2-5	CASSLGLLAGDKETQYF
TRBV5-6	TRBJ1-2	CASSLLGRGRDGYTF
TRBV7-6	TRBJ2-7	CASSQTDGIYEQYF
TRBV25-1	TRBJ2-7	CASSATGRHEQYF
TRBV6-5	TRBJ1-1	CASRPGGDVNTEAFF
TRBV4-3	TRBJ1-5	CASSRRQVREPQHF
TRBV30	TRBJ1-1	CAWSPGQLYTEAFF
TRBV5-1	TRBJ2-3	CASSLGGTSGTDTQYF
TRBV27	TRBJ1-1	CASSLETGTEAFF
TRBV6-6	TRBJ1-5	CASSPRTEGDQPQHF
TRBV4-3	TRBJ2-7	CASSQDVGSYEQYF
TRBV5-6	TRBJ1-1	CASSAPGWTSNTEAFF
TRBV19	TRBJ1-5	CASFPPGPGPPQHF
TRBV2	TRBJ2-5	CASSGQGETQYF
TRBV5-4	TRBJ1-1	CASSPPDFDRGHEAFF
TRBV29-1	TRBJ2-2	CSVKGTSNTGELFF
TRBV6-1	TRBJ1-2	CASSIGQVRGYTF
TRBV27	TRBJ2-6	CASSSSGANVLTF
TRBV6-5	TRBJ2-7	CASSPGTVSYEQYF
TRBV2	TRBJ2-7	CASTQGSGQGYEQYF
TRBV30	TRBJ1-2	CAWTPVNYGYTF
TRBV6-6	TRBJ1-5	CASSYYTQGSQPQHF
TRBV2	TRBJ1-1	CASSADSLNTEAFF
TRBV6-6	TRBJ2-3	CASVAGGQGTQYF
TRBV7-2	TRBJ2-5	CASSLDSGRAKTQYF
TRBV27	TRBJ2-7	CASSLSPASGEQYF
TRBV19	TRBJ2-2	CASTERGGTGELFF
TRBV4-1	TRBJ1-2	CASSQGNSRPTGHGYTF
TRBV6-6	TRBJ1-2	CASRAKANYGYTF
TRBV7-2	TRBJ1-1	CASSLARTDTEAFF
TRBV4-1	TRBJ2-3	CASSHEGADTQYF
TRBV6-1	TRBJ1-2	CASDDRYGYTF
TRBV6-5	TRBJ1-2	CASSLRGPVTGYTF